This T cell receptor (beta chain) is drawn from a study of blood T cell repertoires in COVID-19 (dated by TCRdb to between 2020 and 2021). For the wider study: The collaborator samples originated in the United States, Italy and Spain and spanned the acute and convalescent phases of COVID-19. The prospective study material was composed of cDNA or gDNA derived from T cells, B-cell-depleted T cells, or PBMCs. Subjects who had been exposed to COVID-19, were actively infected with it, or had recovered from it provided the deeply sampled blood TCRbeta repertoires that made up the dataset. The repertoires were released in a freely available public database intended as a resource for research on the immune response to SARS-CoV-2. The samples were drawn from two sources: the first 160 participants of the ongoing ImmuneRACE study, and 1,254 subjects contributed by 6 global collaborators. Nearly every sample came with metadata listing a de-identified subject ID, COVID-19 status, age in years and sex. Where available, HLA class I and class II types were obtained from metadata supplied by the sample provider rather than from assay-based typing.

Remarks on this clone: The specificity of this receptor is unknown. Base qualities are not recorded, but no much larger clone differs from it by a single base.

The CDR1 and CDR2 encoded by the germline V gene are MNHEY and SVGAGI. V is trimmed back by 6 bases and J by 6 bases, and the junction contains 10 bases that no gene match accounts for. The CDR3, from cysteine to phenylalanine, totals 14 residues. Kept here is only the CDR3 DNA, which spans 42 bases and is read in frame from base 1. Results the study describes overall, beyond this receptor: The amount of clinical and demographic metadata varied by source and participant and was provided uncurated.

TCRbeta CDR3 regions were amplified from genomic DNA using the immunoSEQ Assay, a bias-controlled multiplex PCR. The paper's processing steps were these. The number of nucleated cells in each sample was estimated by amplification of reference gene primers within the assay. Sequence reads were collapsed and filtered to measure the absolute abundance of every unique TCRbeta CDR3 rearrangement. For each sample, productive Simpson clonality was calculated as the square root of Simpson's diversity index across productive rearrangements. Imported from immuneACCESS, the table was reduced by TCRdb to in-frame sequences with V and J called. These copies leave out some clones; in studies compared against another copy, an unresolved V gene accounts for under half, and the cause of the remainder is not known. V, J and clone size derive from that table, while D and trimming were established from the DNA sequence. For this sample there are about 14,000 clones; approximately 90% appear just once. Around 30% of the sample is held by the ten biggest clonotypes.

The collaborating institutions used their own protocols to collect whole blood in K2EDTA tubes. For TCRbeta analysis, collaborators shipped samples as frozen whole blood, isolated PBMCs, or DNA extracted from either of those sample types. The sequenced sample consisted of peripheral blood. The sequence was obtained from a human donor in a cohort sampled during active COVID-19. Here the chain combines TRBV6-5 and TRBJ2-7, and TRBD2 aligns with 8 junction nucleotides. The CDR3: CASSPLRGVGEQYF. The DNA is TGTGCCAGCAGCCCCCTGCGGGGGGTCGGCGAGCAGTACTTC.